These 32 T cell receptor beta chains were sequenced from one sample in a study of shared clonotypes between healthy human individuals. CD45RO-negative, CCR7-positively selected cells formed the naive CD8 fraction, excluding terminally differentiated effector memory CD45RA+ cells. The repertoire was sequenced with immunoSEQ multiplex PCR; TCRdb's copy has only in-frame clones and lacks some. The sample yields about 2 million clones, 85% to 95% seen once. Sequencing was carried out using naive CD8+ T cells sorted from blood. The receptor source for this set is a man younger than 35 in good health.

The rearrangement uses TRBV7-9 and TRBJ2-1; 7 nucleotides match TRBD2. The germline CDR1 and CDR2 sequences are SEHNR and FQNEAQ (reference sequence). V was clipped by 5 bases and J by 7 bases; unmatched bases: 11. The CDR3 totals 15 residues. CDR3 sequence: CASSLQSGTGNEQFF. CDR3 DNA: TGTGCCAGCAGCCTCCAAAGCGGGACCGGGAATGAGCAGTTCTTC.

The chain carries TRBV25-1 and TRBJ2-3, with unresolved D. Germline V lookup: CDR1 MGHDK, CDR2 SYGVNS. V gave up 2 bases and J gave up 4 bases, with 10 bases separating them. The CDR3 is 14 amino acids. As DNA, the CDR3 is TGTGCCAGCAGTGAAACCCCGGGCCCAGATACGCAGTATTTT. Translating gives CASSETPGPDTQYF.

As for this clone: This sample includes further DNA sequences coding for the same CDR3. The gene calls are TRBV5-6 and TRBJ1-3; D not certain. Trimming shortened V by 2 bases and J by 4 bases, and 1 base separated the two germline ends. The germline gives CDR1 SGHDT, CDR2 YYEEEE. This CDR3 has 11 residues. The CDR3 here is CASSFGNTIYF. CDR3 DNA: TGTGCCAGCAGCTTCGGAAACACCATATATTTT.

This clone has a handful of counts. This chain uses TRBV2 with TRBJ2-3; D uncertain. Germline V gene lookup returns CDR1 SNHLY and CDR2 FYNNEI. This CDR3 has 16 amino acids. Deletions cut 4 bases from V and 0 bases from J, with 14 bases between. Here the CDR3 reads CASSVWLPPSTDTQYF. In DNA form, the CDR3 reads TGTGCCAGCAGTGTCTGGCTACCTCCTAGCACAGATACGCAGTATTTT.

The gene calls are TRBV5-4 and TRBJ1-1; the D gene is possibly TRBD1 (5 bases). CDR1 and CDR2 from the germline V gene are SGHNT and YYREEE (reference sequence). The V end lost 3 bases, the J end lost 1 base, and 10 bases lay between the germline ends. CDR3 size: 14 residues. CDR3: CASSSLGENTEAFF. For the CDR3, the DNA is TGTGCCAGCAGCTCATTAGGGGAGAACACTGAAGCTTTCTTT.

The CDR3 DNA is TGCGCCAGCAGCCCTGTAGCGGGCGACTCCTACGAGCAGTACTTC. This codes for CASSPVAGDSYEQYF. V gene TRBV4-1 combines with J gene TRBJ2-7; 7 bases map to TRBD2. Germline CDR1 and CDR2: MGHRA and YSYEKL. The V segment lost 4 bases and the J segment 0 bases; nucleotides outside the gene matches: 6. CDR3 length equals 15 residues.

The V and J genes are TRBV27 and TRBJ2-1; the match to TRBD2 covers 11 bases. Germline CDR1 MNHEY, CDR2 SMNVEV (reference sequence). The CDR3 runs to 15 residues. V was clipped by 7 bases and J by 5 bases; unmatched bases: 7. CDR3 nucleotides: TGTGCCAGCACCCCGAAACTAGCGGGGGACAATGAGCAGTTCTTC. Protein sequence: CASTPKLAGDNEQFF.

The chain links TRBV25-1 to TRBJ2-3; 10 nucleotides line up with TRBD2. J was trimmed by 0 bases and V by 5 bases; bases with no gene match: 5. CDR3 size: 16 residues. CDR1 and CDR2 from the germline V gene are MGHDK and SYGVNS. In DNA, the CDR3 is TGTGCCAGCAGTTTTGCTAGCGGGGGAAGCACAGATACGCAGTATTTT. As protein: CASSFASGGSTDTQYF.

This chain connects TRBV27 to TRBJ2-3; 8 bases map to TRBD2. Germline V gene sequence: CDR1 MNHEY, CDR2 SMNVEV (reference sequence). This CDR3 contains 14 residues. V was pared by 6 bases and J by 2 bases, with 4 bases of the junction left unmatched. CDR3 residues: CASSPAGDTDTQYF. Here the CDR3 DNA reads TGTGCCAGCAGCCCAGCGGGAGACACAGATACGCAGTATTTT.

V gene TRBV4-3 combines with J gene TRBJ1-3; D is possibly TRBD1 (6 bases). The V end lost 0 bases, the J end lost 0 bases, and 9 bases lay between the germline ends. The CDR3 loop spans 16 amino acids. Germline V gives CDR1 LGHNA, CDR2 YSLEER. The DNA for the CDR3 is TGCGCCAGCAGCCAAGAGGACAGTTACTCTGGAAACACCATATATTTT. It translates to CASSQEDSYSGNTIYF.

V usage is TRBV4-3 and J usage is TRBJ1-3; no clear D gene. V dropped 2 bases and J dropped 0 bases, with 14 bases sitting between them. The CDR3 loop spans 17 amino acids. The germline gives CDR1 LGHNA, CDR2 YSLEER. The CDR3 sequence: CASSQREATYSGNTIYF. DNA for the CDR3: TGCGCCAGCAGCCAACGCGAAGCCACGTACTCTGGAAACACCATATATTTT.

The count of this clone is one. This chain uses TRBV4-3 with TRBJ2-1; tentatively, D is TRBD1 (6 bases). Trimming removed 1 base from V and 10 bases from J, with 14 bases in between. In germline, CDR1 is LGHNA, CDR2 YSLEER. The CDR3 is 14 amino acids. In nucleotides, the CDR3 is TGCGCCAGCAGCCAAGCCGGACAGACATACGAGCAGTTCTTC. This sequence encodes CASSQAGQTYEQFF.

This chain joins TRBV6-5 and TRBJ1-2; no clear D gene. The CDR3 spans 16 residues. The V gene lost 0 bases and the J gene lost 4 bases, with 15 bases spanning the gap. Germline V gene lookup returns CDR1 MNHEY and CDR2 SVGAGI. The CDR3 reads CASSYSTPDGLYGYTF. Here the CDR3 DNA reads TGTGCCAGCAGTTACTCGACCCCGGACGGCCTCTATGGCTACACCTTC.

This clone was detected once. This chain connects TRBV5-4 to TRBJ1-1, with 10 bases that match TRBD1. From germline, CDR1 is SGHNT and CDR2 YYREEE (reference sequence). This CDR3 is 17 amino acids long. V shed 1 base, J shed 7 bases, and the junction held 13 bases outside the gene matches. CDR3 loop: CASSLPPGTGAHDEAFF. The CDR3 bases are TGTGCCAGCAGCTTGCCCCCCGGGACAGGGGCCCACGATGAAGCTTTCTTT.

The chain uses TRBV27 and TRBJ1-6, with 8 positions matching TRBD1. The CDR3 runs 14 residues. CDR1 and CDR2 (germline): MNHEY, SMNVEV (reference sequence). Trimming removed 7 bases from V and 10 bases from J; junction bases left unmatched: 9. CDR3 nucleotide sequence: TGTGCCAGCACCGTTCAGGGGGCTTCATCACCCCTCCACTTT. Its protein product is CASTVQGASSPLHF.

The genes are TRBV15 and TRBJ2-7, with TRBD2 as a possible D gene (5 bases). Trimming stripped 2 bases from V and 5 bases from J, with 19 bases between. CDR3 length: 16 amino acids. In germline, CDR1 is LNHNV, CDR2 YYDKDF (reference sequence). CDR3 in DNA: TGTGCCACCAGCAGATTTCGGGATGAAGGGAGTAACGAGCAGTACTTC. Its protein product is CATSRFRDEGSNEQYF.

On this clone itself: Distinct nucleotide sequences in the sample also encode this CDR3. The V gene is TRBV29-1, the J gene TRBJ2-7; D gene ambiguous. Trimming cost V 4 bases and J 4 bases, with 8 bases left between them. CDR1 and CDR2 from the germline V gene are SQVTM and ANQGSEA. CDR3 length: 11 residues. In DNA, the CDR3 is TGCAGCGTTGTCATGGGTTACGAGCAGTACTTC. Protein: CSVVMGYEQYF.

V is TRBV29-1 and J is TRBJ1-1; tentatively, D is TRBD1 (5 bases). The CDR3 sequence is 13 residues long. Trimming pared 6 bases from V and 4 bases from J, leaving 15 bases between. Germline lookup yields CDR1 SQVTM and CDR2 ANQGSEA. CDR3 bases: TGCAGCGTCCCCGGGGGAGTCGGCACTGAAGCTTTCTTT. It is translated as CSVPGGVGTEAFF. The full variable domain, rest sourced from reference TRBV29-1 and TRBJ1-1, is SAVISQKPSRDICQRGTSLTIQCQVDSQVTMMFWYRQQPGQSLTLIATANQGSEATYESGFVIDKFPISRPNLTFSTLTVSNMSPEDSSIYLCSVPGGVGTEAFFGQGTRLTVV.

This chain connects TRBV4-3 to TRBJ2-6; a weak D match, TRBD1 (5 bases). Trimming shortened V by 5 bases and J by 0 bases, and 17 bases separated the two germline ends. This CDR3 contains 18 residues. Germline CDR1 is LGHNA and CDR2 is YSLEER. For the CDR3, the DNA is TGCGCCAGCAGCGAGCTAGACAGTTTCAGCTCTGGGGCCAACGTCCTGACTTTC. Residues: CASSELDSFSSGANVLTF.

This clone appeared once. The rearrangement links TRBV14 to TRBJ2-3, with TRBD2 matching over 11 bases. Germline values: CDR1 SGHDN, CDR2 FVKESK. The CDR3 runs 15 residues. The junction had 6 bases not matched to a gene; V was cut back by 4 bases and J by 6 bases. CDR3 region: CASSPSGGLWDTQYF. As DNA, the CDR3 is TGTGCCAGCAGCCCTAGCGGGGGGCTATGGGATACGCAGTATTTT.

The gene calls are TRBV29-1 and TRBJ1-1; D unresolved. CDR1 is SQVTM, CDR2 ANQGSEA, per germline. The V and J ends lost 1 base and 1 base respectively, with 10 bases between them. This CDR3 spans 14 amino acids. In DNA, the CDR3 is TGCAGCGTTGAAGGCGACCAGGAGAACACTGAAGCTTTCTTT. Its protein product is CSVEGDQENTEAFF.

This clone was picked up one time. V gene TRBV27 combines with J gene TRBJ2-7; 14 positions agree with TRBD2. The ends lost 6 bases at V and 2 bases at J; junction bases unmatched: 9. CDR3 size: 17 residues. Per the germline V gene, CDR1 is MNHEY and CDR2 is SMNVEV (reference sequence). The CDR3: CASRAGTSGGFTYEQYF. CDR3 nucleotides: TGTGCCAGCAGGGCCGGGACTAGCGGGGGATTTACCTACGAGCAGTACTTC.

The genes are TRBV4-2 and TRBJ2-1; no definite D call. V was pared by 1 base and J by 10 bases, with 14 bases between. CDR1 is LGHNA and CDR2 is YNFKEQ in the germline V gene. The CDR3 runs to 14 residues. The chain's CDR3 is CASSQAQAVGEQFF. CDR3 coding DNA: TGTGCCAGCAGCCAAGCTCAGGCGGTCGGGGAGCAGTTCTTC.

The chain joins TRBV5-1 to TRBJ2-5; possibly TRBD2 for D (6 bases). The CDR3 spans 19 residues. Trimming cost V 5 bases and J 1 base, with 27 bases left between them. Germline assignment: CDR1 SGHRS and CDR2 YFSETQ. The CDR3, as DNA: TGCGCCAGCAGTCCCGGGAAGGGACTTCCAAAAACACCCCAAGAGACCCAGTACTTC. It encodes CASSPGKGLPKTPQETQYF.

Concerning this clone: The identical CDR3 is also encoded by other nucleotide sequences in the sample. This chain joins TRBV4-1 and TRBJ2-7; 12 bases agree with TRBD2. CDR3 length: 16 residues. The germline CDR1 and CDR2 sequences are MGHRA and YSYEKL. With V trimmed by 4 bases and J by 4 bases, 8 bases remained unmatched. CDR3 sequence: CASSPRLAGGPYEQYF. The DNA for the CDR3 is TGCGCCAGCAGCCCCAGGCTAGCGGGAGGGCCTTACGAGCAGTACTTC.

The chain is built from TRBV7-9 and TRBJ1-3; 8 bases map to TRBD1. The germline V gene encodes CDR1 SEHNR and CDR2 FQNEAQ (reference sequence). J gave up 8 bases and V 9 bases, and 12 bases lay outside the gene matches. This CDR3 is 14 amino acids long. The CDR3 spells CASGQGESADTIYF. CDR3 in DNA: TGTGCCAGTGGACAGGGAGAATCAGCGGACACCATATATTTT. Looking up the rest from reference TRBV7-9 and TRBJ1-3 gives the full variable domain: DTGVSQNPRHKITKRGQNVTFRCDPISEHNRLYWYRQTLGQGPEFLTYFQNEAQLEKSRLLSDRFSAERPKGSFSTLEIQRTEQGDSAMYLCASGQGESADTIYFGEGSWLTVV.

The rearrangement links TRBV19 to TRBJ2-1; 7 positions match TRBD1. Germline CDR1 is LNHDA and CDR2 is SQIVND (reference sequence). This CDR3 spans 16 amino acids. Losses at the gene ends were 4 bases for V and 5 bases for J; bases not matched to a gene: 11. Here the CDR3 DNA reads TGTGCCAGTAGTACCGACAGGGAAGGGATTCACAATGAGCAGTTCTTC. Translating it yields CASSTDREGIHNEQFF.

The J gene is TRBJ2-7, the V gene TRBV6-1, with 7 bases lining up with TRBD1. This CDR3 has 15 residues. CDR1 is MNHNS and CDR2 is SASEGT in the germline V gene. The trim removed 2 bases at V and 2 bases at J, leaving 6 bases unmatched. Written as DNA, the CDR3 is TGTGCCAGCAGTGAAATGGGGACAGTCCCCTACGAGCAGTACTTC. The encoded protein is CASSEMGTVPYEQYF.

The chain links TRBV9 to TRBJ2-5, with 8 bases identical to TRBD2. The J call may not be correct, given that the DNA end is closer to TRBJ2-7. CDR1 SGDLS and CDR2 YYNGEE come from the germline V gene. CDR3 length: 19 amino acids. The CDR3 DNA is TGTGCCAGCAGTCCCGAAACCCAACTAGCGGAGCCAGGGGCCTACGAGCAGTACTTC. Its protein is CASSPETQLAEPGAYEQYF.

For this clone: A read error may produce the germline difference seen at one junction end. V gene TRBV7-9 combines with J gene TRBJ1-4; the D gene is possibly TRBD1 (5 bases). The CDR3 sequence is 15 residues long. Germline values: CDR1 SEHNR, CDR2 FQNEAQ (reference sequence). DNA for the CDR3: TGTGCCAGCAGCGCTCGGGGAGGGGTGAATGGAAAACTGTTTTTT. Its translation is CASSARGGVNGKLFF.

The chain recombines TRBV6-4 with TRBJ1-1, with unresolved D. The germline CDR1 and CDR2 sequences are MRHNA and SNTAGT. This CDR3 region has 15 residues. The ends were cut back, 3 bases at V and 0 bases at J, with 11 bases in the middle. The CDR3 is CASSEEATMNTEAFF. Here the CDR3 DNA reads TGTGCCAGCAGTGAAGAAGCAACCATGAACACTGAAGCTTTCTTT.

DNA for the CDR3: TGTGCCAGCAGTTTATTCTCCCCGGGACAGGGGGCCTACGAGCAGTACTTC. Translating gives CASSLFSPGQGAYEQYF. The chain recombines TRBV27 with TRBJ2-7; 11 positions match TRBD1. This CDR3 is built from 17 residues. Germline loops: CDR1 MNHEY, CDR2 SMNVEV (reference sequence). The V segment lost 1 base and the J segment 2 bases; nucleotides outside the gene matches: 7.